This TCR beta chain was observed in a study of blood T cell repertoires in COVID-19. Study overall: The samples span acute and convalescent COVID-19 from the United States, Italy and Spain. PBMCs, B-cell-depleted T cells, or T cells were the source of the cDNA or gDNA that made up the material.

Followed over time, Seattle patients had been enrolled while infection was active. The CDR3 sequence is 15 residues long. Germline V gene data show CDR1 as KGHDR and CDR2 as SFDVKD. V was pared by 5 bases and J by 5 bases, with 15 bases between. How the authors handled the data: Estimates of nucleated cell counts were drawn from the amplification of reference gene primers. Method: immunoSEQ multiplex PCR; TCRdb's copy keeps in-frame clones and lacks some. The V and J calls and clone size are taken from that table; D and trimming were inferred from the DNA. Of about 420,000 clones listed, roughly 90% are singletons.

This sequence joins TRBV24-1 and TRBJ2-1; maybe TRBD2 (6 bases). The TCR comes from a man aged 18 to 30 with COVID-19, enrolled during active disease. The sample comprised peripheral blood. The CDR3 region is CATSARETRNNEQFF. The DNA for the CDR3 is TGTGCCACCAGTGCCCGGGAGACTAGAAACAATGAGCAGTTCTTC.